The clone carrying this TCR beta chain was seen only once. This sample is part of a study of early stage breast cancer tumors. Each sample had two DNA replicates, 0.5 ug blood or 1.5 ug tissue. The table came from immunoSEQ multiplex PCR; TCRdb's copy has only in-frame clones and leaves some out. The sample consists of some 29,000 clones, 84% of them appearing once. The sequence was collected from a person between 50 and 60 years old with breast cancer. Sequenced: blood.

Written as DNA, the CDR3 is TGTGCCAGCAGCTTAGGAGTTGAGGGGCTTCCGAGTTTTTTT. Amino acid sequence: CASSLGVEGLPSFF. The gene calls are TRBV7-9 and TRBJ1-4; the D gene is possibly TRBD1 (5 bases). Between the trimmed V and J ends, which lost 1 base and 17 bases, there was a span of 20 bases. The CDR3 sequence is 14 residues long. Germline V gives CDR1 SEHNR, CDR2 FQNEAQ (reference sequence).